This TCR beta chain was identified during a study of beta chain features in type 1 diabetes. In regard to this clone: Its antigen is as yet unknown.

Findings of the study overall: Patients' naive, central memory and regulatory TCRB repertoires appeared more alike than those of healthy donors. VDJ junctions from type 1 diabetes patients carried fewer insertions and larger deletions. Cells expressing TCR highly could be over-represented by cDNA sequencing.

This CDR3 contains 12 residues. Trimming stripped 3 bases from V and 4 bases from J, with 9 bases between. Germline CDR1 reads GTSNPN; CDR2 reads SVGIG (reference sequence). The investigators reverse transcribed all of the isolated RNA, so they sequenced expressed TCRB transcripts. The assay was immunoSEQ multiplex PCR, and TCRdb's table has in-frame clones only and misses some. The table includes 300,000 to 350,000 clones, around a fifth detected once. Sorting that relied on CD45RO/CCR7/CD25/CD127/CD95/CD27 yielded CD4+ naive, central memory, regulatory and stem cell-like memory cells. The chain has TRBV30 and TRBJ2-5; D is perhaps TRBD2 (7 bases). The sequencing input was naive CD4+ T cells from blood. This clonotype was sampled from a woman aged 18 to 35 in good health. CDR3 amino acids: CAWRGGGETQYF. The CDR3 DNA sequence: TGTGCCTGGAGAGGGGGGGGAGAGACCCAGTACTTC.